Detailed here is one TCR beta chain. This CDR3 spans 16 amino acids. V dropped 5 bases and J dropped 6; count of bases not matched to a gene: 11. CDR1 is MRHNA and CDR2 is SNTAGT in the germline V gene. Only in-frame clones appear in the TCRdb table, and some are missing; sequencing was by immunoSEQ multiplex PCR. The top ten clones hold roughly 8.5% of a sample with about half a million clones, 80% to 90% of them seen once. The entry originates in a study of blood T cell repertoires in COVID-19. This rearrangement joins TRBV6-4 to TRBJ2-1; 9 nucleotides agree with TRBD2. The sample was PBMCs or T cells enriched from blood (not recorded which). The TCR sequence derives from a woman aged 55-69 years who had recovered from COVID-19. The chain's CDR3 is CASSPVPAGGLNEQFF. The CDR3 DNA reads TGTGCCAGCAGTCCCGTCCCCGCGGGGGGGCTCAATGAGCAGTTCTTC.